This note documents a single T cell receptor (beta chain) sequence. Looked up from germline, CDR1 is SGHNT and CDR2 is YENEEA. Trimming removed 4 bases at V and 4 bases at J, with 10 bases between. The CDR3 covers 13 residues. Some clones are missing from TCRdb's copy, which holds only in-frame ones; the method was immunoSEQ multiplex PCR. This table has about 77,000 clones, around 92% appearing once. The sample is drawn from a study of control samples from healthy donors and cancer patients. The clonotype was recovered from a woman aged 55 to 70 in good health. Sequences were obtained from blood. The gene calls are TRBV11-3 and TRBJ2-5; D gene ambiguous. CDR3 residues: CASSYETRETQYF. The CDR3 DNA is TGTGCCAGCAGCTACGAAACCCGAGAGACCCAGTACTTC.